These 13 T cell receptor beta chains were sequenced from one sample in a study of T cells in narcolepsy. The assay was immunoSEQ multiplex PCR, and TCRdb's table has in-frame clones only and misses some. The sample has about 35,000 clones; around 80% are singletons. Sequenced: memory (CD45RA-) CD4+ T cells from blood. The receptors were sampled from a human donor in good health.

This chain links TRBV7-8 with TRBJ2-5; 8 bases align to TRBD2. The end of the DNA fits TRBJ2-7 better, so the J call may be wrong. The CDR3 contains 14 residues. Germline loops: CDR1 SGHVS, CDR2 FQNEAQ. CDR3 protein: CASSLRTSSHEQYF. For the CDR3, the DNA is TGTGCCAGCAGCTTAAGGACTAGCAGCCACGAGCAGTACTTC.

This clone occurred a few times. This CDR3 reads CAISASGATQYF. In DNA form, the CDR3 reads TGTGCCATCAGCGCCTCTGGGGCTACGCAGTATTTT. The J gene is TRBJ2-3, the V gene TRBV10-3, with a weak D call TRBD1 (5 bases). V was clipped by 6 bases and J by 8 bases, with 12 bases between them. This CDR3 spans 12 amino acids. CDR1 and CDR2 (germline): ENHRY, SYGVKD.

The chain carries TRBV6-5 and TRBJ2-1, with D perhaps TRBD1 or TRBD2 (5 bases each). Trimming pared 4 bases from V and 2 bases from J, leaving 9 bases between. The CDR3 loop spans 14 amino acids. Germline-derived CDR1 and CDR2 are MNHEY and SVGAGI. CDR3 sequence reads: CASSSPGPYNEQFF. The CDR3 DNA follows: TGTGCCAGCAGTTCTCCGGGACCCTACAATGAGCAGTTCTTC.

This rearrangement joins TRBV15 to TRBJ2-1, with D tentatively TRBD1 (5 bases). Trimming pared 0 bases from V and 4 bases from J, leaving 10 bases between. The CDR3 is made up of 15 amino acids. CDR1 LNHNV and CDR2 YYDKDF come from the germline V gene (reference sequence). The CDR3 DNA follows: TGTGCCACCAGCAGAGATCGTGACAGATACAATGAGCAGTTCTTC. This encodes CATSRDRDRYNEQFF. Full variable domain (missing parts from reference TRBV15 and TRBJ2-1): DAMVIQNPRYQVTQFGKPVTLSCSQTLNHNVMYWYQQKSSQAPKLLFHYYDKDFNNEADTPDNFQSRRPNTSFCFLDIRSPGLGDTAMYLCATSRDRDRYNEQFFGPGTRLTVL.

The gene calls are TRBV18 and TRBJ2-5; D gene unclear. Germline loops: CDR1 KGHSH, CDR2 LQKENI. The CDR3 contains 13 residues. V lost 2 bases and J lost 4, with 8 bases in between. CDR3 DNA sequence: TGTGCCAGCTCACCATCCGGGTCAGAGACCCAGTACTTC. Translated: CASSPSGSETQYF.

The gene calls are TRBV7-8 and TRBJ1-1; 9 nucleotides align to TRBD1. The CDR3 covers 17 residues. The V gene's germline CDR1 is SGHVS and CDR2 FQNEAQ. V lost 5 bases, J lost 1 base, and 11 bases stayed unmatched. CDR3 DNA: TGTGCCAGCAGCCACGGACAGGGGCTCCGATCGAACACTGAAGCTTTCTTT. Translated: CASSHGQGLRSNTEAFF.

V and J are TRBV27 and TRBJ2-2; D is possibly TRBD1 (6 bases). CDR1 MNHEY and CDR2 SMNVEV come from the germline V gene (reference sequence). Trimming took off 8 bases at V and 2 bases at J, with 15 bases between the two ends. The CDR3 loop spans 15 amino acids. The CDR3, as DNA: TGTGCCAGCGGTGGGCCGGGACAAAACACCGGGGAGCTGTTTTTT. This codes for CASGGPGQNTGELFF.

V and J are TRBV7-2 and TRBJ1-2; TRBD1 might be the D (5 bases). Trimming removed 0 bases at V and 8 bases at J, with 10 bases between. This CDR3 has 13 amino acids. CDR1 and CDR2 (germline): SGHTA, FQGNSA. CDR3 region: CASSLALRGGYTF. CDR3 sequence (DNA): TGTGCCAGCAGCTTAGCACTGCGGGGGGGCTACACCTTC.

V and J are TRBV7-2 and TRBJ2-1, with a possible D match to TRBD2 (5 bases). This CDR3 contains 13 residues. The germline CDR1 and CDR2 sequences are SGHTA and FQGNSA. V dropped 0 bases and J dropped 5 bases, with 5 bases sitting between them. CDR3 in amino acids: CASSLARDNEQFF. CDR3 sequence (DNA): TGTGCCAGCAGCTTAGCGCGGGACAATGAGCAGTTCTTC.

V is TRBV28 and J is TRBJ1-1; weak D call: TRBD1 (6 bases). Germline CDR1 is MDHEN and CDR2 is SYDVKM. V gave up 4 bases and J gave up 3 bases, with 15 bases separating them. The CDR3 is 15 amino acids. This chain's CDR3 is CASSSRTGIYTEAFF. The CDR3, as DNA: TGTGCCAGCAGTTCAAGAACAGGGATATACACTGAAGCTTTCTTT.

The chain has TRBV27 and TRBJ2-1; 11 bases map to TRBD2. The V segment lost 10 bases and the J segment 4 bases; nucleotides outside the gene matches: 15. CDR1 is MNHEY and CDR2 is SMNVEV in the germline V gene (reference sequence). This CDR3 comprises 17 residues. Here the CDR3 DNA reads TGTGCCATCAGCCTGGTGGCTAGCGGGAGGATTTACAATGAGCAGTTCTTC. This gives the protein CAISLVASGRIYNEQFF.

This clone was picked up a small number of times. V gene TRBV27 combines with J gene TRBJ1-6; the D is unclear. CDR1 is MNHEY, CDR2 SMNVEV, per germline (reference sequence). The CDR3 totals 16 residues. The V end was cut by 3 bases, the J end by 0 bases, with 9 bases between. This CDR3 is CASSFQASSYNSPLHF. As DNA, the CDR3 is TGTGCCAGCAGTTTCCAGGCGAGCTCCTATAATTCACCCCTCCACTTT.

The chain links TRBV6-1 to TRBJ2-7; no clear D. CDR3 length equals 11 residues. Between the trimmed V and J ends, which lost 3 bases and 4 bases, there was a span of 4 bases. Germline V CDR1 and CDR2: MNHNS, SASEGT. CDR3 region: CASSDRYEQYF. The CDR3 DNA reads TGTGCCAGCAGTGACAGATACGAGCAGTACTTC.